This T cell receptor (beta chain) was identified during a study of OX40 agonist ivuxolimab in advanced cancers. Study-wide context: Patients were infused with ivuxolimab every 2 weeks at 0.01 to 10 mg/kg. Dose-escalation subjects each had hepatocellular carcinoma, melanoma, renal cell or head and neck cancer. The group had a mean age of about 60 years, ranged from roughly 23 to 85, and was 82.7% male.

Generated by immunoSEQ multiplex PCR, the TCRdb table keeps only in-frame clones and is missing some. The sample contains approximately 15,000 clones, approximately 84% of which appear only once. The germline V gene has CDR1 SEHNR and CDR2 FQNEAQ (reference sequence). Trimming at V came to 4 bases and at J to 10 bases, leaving 6 bases not matched to a gene. CDR3 length equals 13 residues. This chain connects TRBV7-9 to TRBJ2-1, with 8 positions matching TRBD2. This sequence originates from an adult with an advanced solid tumor such as melanoma, head and neck, liver or kidney cancer. The sequenced sample was CD4+ or CD8+ T cells sorted from blood, obtained in a trial of the OX40 agonist ivuxolimab. CDR3 nucleotides: TGTGCCAGCAGCTACGAAGCGGGGGTGGAGCAGTTCTTC. This translates into CASSYEAGVEQFF.